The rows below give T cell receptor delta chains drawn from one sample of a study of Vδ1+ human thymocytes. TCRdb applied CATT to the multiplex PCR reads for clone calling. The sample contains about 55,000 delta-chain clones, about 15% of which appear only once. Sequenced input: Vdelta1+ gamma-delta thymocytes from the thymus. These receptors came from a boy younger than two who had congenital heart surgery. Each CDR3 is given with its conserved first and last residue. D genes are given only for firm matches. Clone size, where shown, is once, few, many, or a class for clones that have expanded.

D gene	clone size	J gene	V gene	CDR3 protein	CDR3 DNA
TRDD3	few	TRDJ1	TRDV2	CACDTSPGLGDTYTDKLIF	TGTGCCTGTGACACCAGCCCCGGACTGGGGGATACCTACACCGATAAACTCATCTTT
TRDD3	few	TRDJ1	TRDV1	CALGELHKTGGLRTYTDKLIF	TGTGCTCTTGGGGAACTCCACAAGACTGGGGGCTTACGGACGTACACCGATAAACTCATCTTT
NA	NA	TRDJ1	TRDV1	CALLLPIATGGYTDKLIF	TGTGCTCTTCTCCTTCCTATAGCGACTGGGGGGTACACCGATAAACTCATCTTT
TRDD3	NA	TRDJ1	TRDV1	CAVGAPRGMYTDKLIF	TGTGCTGTTGGCGCCCCGAGGGGGATGTACACCGATAAACTCATCTTT
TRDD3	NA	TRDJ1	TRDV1	CALGNGGYTSPTLLGDTDKLIF	TGTGCTCTTGGGAACGGGGGGTATACCTCTCCTACCTTACTGGGGGATACCGATAAACTCATCTTT
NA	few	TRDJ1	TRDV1	CALGEALHFRDRDTGKLIF	TGTGCTCTTGGGGAAGCCCTTCACTTCCGGGATAGAGACACCGGTAAACTCATCTTT
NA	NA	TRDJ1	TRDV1	CALGFTGTDKLIF	TGTGCTCTTGGGTTTACTGGTACTGATAAACTCATCTTT
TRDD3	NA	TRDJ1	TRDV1	CALGYPVAGYWGTWDTDKLIF	TGTGCTCTTGGGTACCCAGTAGCAGGCTACTGGGGGACCTGGGATACCGATAAACTCATCTTT
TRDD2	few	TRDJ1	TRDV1	CALGEWGLPNIELIF	TGTGCTCTTGGGGAATGGGGCCTTCCTAATATAGAACTCATCTTT
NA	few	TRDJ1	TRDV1	CALGDLPWGSTEGGLIF	TGTGCTCTTGGGGACCTACCCTGGGGATCGACAGAGGGAGGACTCATCTTT
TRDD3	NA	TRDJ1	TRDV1	CALGELPTFWGINTDKLIF	TGTGCTCTTGGGGAACTACCTACGTTCTGGGGGATAAACACCGATAAACTCATCTTT
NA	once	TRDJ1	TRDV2	CARDNGVVPKNYTDKLIF	TGTGCCCGTGACAACGGAGTTGTCCCCAAAAATTACACCGATAAACTCATCTTT
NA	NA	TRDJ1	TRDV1	CALGEVSFSVQPELIF	TGTGCTCTTGGGGAGGTTTCCTTTTCTGTCCAACCCGAACTCATCTTT
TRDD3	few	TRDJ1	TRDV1	CALGEPLVLGGYTDKLIF	TGTGCTCTTGGGGAACCCCTGGTACTGGGGGGTTACACCGATAAACTCATCTTT
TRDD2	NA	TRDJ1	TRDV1	CALGGSLPKTHWTFDKLIF	TGTGCTCTTGGGGGTAGCCTTCCTAAAACCCACTGGACCTTCGATAAACTCATCTTT